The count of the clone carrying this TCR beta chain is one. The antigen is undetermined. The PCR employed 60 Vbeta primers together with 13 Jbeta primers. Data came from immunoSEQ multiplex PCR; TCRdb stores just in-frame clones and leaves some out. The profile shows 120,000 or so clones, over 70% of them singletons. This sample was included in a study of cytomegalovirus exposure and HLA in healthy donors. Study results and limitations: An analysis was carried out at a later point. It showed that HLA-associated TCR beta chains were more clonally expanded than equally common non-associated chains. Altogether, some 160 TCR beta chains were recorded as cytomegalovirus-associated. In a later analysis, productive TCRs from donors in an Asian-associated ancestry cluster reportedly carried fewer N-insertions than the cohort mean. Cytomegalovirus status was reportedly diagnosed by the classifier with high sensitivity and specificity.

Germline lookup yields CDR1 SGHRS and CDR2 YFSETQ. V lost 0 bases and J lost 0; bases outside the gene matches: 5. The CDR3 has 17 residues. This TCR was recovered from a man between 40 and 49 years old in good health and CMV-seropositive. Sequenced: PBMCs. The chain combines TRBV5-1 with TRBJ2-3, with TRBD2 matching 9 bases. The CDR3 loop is CASSLGSSGESTDTQYF. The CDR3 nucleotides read TGCGCCAGCAGCTTGGGGTCTAGCGGGGAGAGCACAGATACGCAGTATTTT.